There are many counts of the clone carrying this T cell receptor beta chain. The V gene's germline CDR1 is MNHEY and CDR2 SVGEGT. The CDR3 is made up of 15 amino acids. V lost 0 bases, J lost 4 bases, and 10 bases lay in between. This entry is derived from a study of spatial heterogeneity in lung cancer. Specified time point: sample taken at primary tumor resection. Without sorting, whole RNA was sequenced from tumor, nontumor lung or frozen PBMC. TCRdb processed the 5' RACE reads anew with MiXCR; each CDR3 protein has one entry. The table lists more than 80,000 distinct CDR3 sequences, more than 10% of them singletons.

This clonotype was sampled from a male donor with early-stage non-small cell lung cancer. The chain uses TRBV6-2 or TRBV6-3 and TRBJ2-1, with D maybe TRBD2 (5 bases). Sample: PBMCs, taken at surgery. As DNA, the CDR3 is TGTGCCAGCAGTTACTCCCTTGGGAGTTACAATGAGCAGTTCTTC. As protein: CASSYSLGSYNEQFF.